Included here is one TCR beta chain sequence, with context. Its specificity is unknown. This sample stems from a study of shared clonotypes between healthy human individuals. General study findings and limits: Incompleteness in sorted-subset sequencing, despite large depth, was shown by rarefaction.

V lost 3 bases and J 8 bases, leaving 20 bases between the germline ends. From germline, CDR1 is SGHDT and CDR2 YYEEEE. This CDR3 is built from 15 residues. HIV-negative, healthy adults without recent acute infections or vaccinations were the donors. Memory CD4+ cells were the fraction left after CD45RA+ naive selection. Sequenced by immunoSEQ multiplex PCR; TCRdb stores in-frame clones only, minus some. The sample shows millions of clones, 95% of them seen only once. This sequence was found in a man aged 18 to 35 in good health. Specimen: naive CD4+ T cells sorted from blood. Subset reported: CD45RA+ positively selected. The chain couples TRBV5-6 to TRBJ1-1; D possibly corresponds to TRBD1 (6 bases). Here the CDR3 reads CASSWSGTTPTEAFF. The CDR3 nucleotides are TGTGCCAGCAGCTGGTCCGGGACAACGCCAACGGAAGCTTTCTTT.